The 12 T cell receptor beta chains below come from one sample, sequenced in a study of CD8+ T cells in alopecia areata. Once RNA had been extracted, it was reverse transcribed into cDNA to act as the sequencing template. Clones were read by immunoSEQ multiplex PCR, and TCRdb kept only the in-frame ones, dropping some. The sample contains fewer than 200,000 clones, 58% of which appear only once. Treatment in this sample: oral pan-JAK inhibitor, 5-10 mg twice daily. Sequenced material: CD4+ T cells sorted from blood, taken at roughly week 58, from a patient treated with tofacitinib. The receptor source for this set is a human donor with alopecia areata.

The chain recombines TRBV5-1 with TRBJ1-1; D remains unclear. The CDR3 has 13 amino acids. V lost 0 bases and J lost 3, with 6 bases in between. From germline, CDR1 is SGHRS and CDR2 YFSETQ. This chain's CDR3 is CASSLDRDTEAFF. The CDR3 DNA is TGCGCCAGCAGCTTGGACAGAGACACTGAAGCTTTCTTT.

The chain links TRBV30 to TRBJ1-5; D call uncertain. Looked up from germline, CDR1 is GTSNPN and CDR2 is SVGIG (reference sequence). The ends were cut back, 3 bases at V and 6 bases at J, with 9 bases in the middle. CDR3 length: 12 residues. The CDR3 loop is CAWSPGPQPQHF. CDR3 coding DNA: TGTGCCTGGAGCCCTGGACCTCAGCCCCAGCATTTT. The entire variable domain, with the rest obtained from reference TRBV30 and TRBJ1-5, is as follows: SQTIHQWPATLVQPVGSPLSLECTVEGTSNPNLYWYRQAAGRGLQLLFYSVGIGQISSEVPQNLSASRPQDRQFILSSKKLLLSDSGFYLCAWSPGPQPQHFGDGTRLSIL.

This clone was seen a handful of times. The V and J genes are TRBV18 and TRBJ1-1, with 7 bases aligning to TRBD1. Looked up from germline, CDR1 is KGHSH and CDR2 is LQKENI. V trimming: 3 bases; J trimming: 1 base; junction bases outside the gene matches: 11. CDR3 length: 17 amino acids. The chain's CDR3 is CASSPGQSTAKNTEAFF. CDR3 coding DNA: TGTGCCAGCTCACCGGGACAGTCCACCGCCAAGAACACTGAAGCTTTCTTT.

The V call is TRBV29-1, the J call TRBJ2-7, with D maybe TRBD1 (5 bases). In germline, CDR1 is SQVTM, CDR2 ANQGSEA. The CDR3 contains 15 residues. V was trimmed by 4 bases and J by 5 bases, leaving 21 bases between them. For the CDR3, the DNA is TGCAGCGTTGCTGGTGAGACAGTGCGTATCGACGAGCAGTACTTC. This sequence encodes CSVAGETVRIDEQYF.

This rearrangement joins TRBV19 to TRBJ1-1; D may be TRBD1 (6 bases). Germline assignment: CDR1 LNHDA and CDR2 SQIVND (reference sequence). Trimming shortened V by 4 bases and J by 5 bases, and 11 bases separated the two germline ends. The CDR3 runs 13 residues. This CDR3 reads CASSRLRGTEAFF. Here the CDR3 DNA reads TGTGCCAGTAGTAGACTCAGGGGAACTGAAGCTTTCTTT.

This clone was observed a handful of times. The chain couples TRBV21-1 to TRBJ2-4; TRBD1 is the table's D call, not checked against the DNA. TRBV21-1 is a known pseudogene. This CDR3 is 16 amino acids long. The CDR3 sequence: CASSKDRGAAKNIQYF. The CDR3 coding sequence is TGTGCCAGCAGCAAAGACAGGGGCGCGGCCAAAAACATTCAGTACTTC.

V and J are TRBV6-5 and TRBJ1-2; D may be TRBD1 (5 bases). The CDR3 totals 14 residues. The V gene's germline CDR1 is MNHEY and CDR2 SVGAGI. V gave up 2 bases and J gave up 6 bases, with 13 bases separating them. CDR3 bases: TGTGCCAGCAGTTACGGGGGTTTCACGGATGGCTACACCTTC. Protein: CASSYGGFTDGYTF.

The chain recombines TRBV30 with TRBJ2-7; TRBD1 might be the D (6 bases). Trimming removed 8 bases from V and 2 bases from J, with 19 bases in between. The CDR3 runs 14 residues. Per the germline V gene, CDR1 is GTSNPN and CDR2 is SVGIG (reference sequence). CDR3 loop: CAVDAGARAYEQYF. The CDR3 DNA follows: TGTGCCGTGGACGCAGGGGCTCGGGCCTACGAGCAGTACTTC.

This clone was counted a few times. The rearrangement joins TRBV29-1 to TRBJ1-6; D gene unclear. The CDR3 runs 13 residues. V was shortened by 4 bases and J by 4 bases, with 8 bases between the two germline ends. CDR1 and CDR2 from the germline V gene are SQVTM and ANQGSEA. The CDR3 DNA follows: TGCAGCGTTGGGAGCCCTTATAATTCACCCCTCCACTTT. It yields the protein CSVGSPYNSPLHF.

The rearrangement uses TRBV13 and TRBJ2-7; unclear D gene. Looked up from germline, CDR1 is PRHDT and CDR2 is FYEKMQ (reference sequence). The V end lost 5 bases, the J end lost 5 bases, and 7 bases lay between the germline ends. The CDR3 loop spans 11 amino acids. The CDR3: CASSKRDEQYF. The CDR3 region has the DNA TGTGCCAGCAGCAAAAGGGACGAGCAGTACTTC.

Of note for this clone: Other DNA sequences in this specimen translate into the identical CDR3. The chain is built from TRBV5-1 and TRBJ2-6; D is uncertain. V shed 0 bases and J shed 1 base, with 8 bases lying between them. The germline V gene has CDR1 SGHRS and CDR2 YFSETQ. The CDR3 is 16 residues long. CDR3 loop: CASSLDPLSGANVLTF. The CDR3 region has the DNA TGCGCCAGCAGCTTGGACCCCCTATCTGGGGCCAACGTCCTGACTTTC. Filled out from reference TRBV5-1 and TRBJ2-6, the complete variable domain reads KAGVTQTPRYLIKTRGQQVTLSCSPISGHRSVSWYQQTPGQGLQFLFEYFSETQRNKGNFPGRFSGRQFSNSRSEMNVSTLELGDSALYLCASSLDPLSGANVLTFGAGSRLTVL.

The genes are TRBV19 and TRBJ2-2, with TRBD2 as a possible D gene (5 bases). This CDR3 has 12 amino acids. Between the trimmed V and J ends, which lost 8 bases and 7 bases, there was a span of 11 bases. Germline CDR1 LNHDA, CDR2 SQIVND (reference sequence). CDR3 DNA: TGTGCCAGTGGCCGAGGGATCGGGGAGCTGTTTTTT. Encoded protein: CASGRGIGELFF. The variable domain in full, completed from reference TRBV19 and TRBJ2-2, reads DGGITQSPKYLFRKEGQNVTLSCEQNLNHDAMYWYRQDPGQGLRLIYYSQIVNDFQKGDIAEGYSVSREKKESFPLTVTSAQKNPTAFYLCASGRGIGELFFGEGSRLTVL.